The clone carrying this T cell receptor beta chain appeared many times. Its antigen is unknown. The data belong to a study of read filtering for tumor transcriptome and immune sequencing. After removal of 5 bases from V and 4 bases from J, the junction contained 6 bases not matched to a gene. CDR3 length equals 14 residues. Per the germline V gene, CDR1 is SGHTA and CDR2 is FQGNSA. From about 0.4 ug of RNA, a library with molecular barcoded alpha/delta and beta/gamma adaptors was made. MiXCR, run by TCRdb on the reads, gives a single entry per CDR3 protein. Of some 120,000 distinct CDR3 sequences detected, roughly 13% appear once; the ten largest clones hold roughly 9.6%. Broader study findings: Around 84% of IR-seq clonotypes had one read, totaling around 3.4% of reads; RNA-seq: approximately 75% and 45%.

The genes are TRBV7-2 and TRBJ1-1; TRBD1 matches at 8 bases. The TCR comes from a donor at least 40 years old with multiple myeloma. The sample taken for sequencing was a population of CD138-negative cells sorted from bone marrow. CDR3 nucleotides: TGTGCCAGCAGCCTAACTACAGGGGGCACTGAAGCTTTCTTT. This gives the protein CASSLTTGGTEAFF.